The 14 T cell receptor beta chains reported below all come from one sample, sequenced in a study of blood T cell repertoires in COVID-19 (dated by TCRdb to about 2020). Libraries were made using the immunoSEQ multiplex PCR assay. Not all clones reach the TCRdb copy of this immuneACCESS table, which keeps in-frame sequences only. Checked studies attribute under half of the gap to unresolved V genes and leave the rest unexplained. Present in this sample are 200,000 to 250,000 clones, 80% to 95% of which were seen just once. The ten largest clones represent around 0.84% of the sample. Source material: peripheral blood. Receptors were obtained from a man aged 60-69 years with COVID-19, enrolled during active disease.

The chain couples TRBV20-1 to TRBJ2-3; TRBD1 agrees at 8 bases. The V segment lost 3 bases and the J segment 2 bases; nucleotides outside the gene matches: 10. The CDR3 is made up of 16 amino acids. The germline V gene has CDR1 DFQATT and CDR2 SNEGSKA (reference sequence). CDR3 residues: CSASIGTGPSTDTQYF. CDR3 coding DNA: TGCAGTGCTAGTATCGGGACAGGACCTTCCACAGATACGCAGTATTTT.

V gene TRBV6-1 combines with J gene TRBJ1-6; D gene ambiguous. Germline V CDR1 and CDR2: MNHNS, SASEGT. This CDR3 contains 17 residues. The V and J ends lost 4 bases and 6 bases respectively, with 19 bases between them. The CDR3 loop reads CASSVSADWQPNSPLHF. CDR3 sequence (DNA): TGTGCCAGCAGTGTTTCAGCGGACTGGCAACCTAATTCACCCCTCCACTTT.

In its sample, this clone was seen once. V is TRBV5-1 and J is TRBJ1-2, with D possibly being TRBD1 (5 bases). V was shortened by 3 bases and J by 2 bases, with 14 bases between the two germline ends. Germline V gene sequence: CDR1 SGHRS, CDR2 YFSETQ. There are 15 residues in the CDR3. CDR3 amino acids: CASSSTGPPNYGYTF. The CDR3, as DNA: TGCGCCAGCAGCTCCACAGGACCCCCAAACTATGGCTACACCTTC.

V is TRBV9 and J is TRBJ2-1; tentatively, D is TRBD1 (5 bases). V was trimmed by 0 bases and J by 1 base, leaving 8 bases between them. CDR3 length equals 15 residues. The germline gives CDR1 SGDLS, CDR2 YYNGEE. The CDR3 loop reads CASSVGTQSYNEQFF. The DNA of the CDR3 is TGTGCCAGCAGCGTAGGGACACAATCCTACAATGAGCAGTTCTTC.

The chain is built from TRBV10-3 and TRBJ2-1; tentative D call: TRBD2 (6 bases). The CDR3 runs 16 residues. The V gene's germline CDR1 is ENHRY and CDR2 SYGVKD. Deletions cut 0 bases from V and 6 bases from J, with 15 bases between. In nucleotides, the CDR3 is TGTGCCATCAGTGAGTCGACCGGGAGTCCGGGCAATGAGCAGTTCTTC. Residues: CAISESTGSPGNEQFF.

This chain links TRBV19 with TRBJ1-5, with 9 bases identical to TRBD1. With 8 bases clipped from V and 7 bases from J, the junction kept 6 bases outside the gene matches. The germline CDR1 and CDR2 sequences are LNHDA and SQIVND (reference sequence). This CDR3 region has 13 residues. For the CDR3, the DNA is TGTGCCAGTTCCGGGACAGGGAAGCAGCCCCAGCATTTT. This gives the protein CASSGTGKQPQHF.

The table lists this clone with a count of one. The chain recombines TRBV30 with TRBJ2-2, with D possibly matching TRBD2 (5 bases). Germline loops: CDR1 GTSNPN, CDR2 SVGIG (reference sequence). The CDR3 has 13 residues. Trimming removed 0 bases from V and 14 bases from J, with 16 bases in between. The CDR3 reads CAWSVLGVGSLFF. DNA of the CDR3: TGTGCCTGGAGTGTACTCGGGGTAGGGAGCCTGTTTTTT.

The V gene is TRBV5-5, the J gene TRBJ1-1; TRBD1 might be the D (5 bases). The CDR3 is 15 amino acids. Trimming removed 7 bases from V and 2 bases from J, with 18 bases in between. Per the germline V gene, CDR1 is SGHKS and CDR2 is YYEKEE (reference sequence). CDR3 sequence reads: CASGSGLRYNTEAFF. The DNA for the CDR3 is TGTGCCAGCGGCTCAGGGTTAAGGTACAACACTGAAGCTTTCTTT.

The chain recombines TRBV28 with TRBJ2-1; D is possibly TRBD1 (6 bases). Germline assignment: CDR1 MDHEN and CDR2 SYDVKM. The CDR3 consists of 11 residues. V shed 5 bases and J shed 10 bases, with 9 bases lying between them. CDR3 bases: TGTGCCAGCAGTCCCGGGACAGAGCAGTTCTTC. Protein: CASSPGTEQFF. The whole variable domain, filled in from reference TRBV28 and TRBJ2-1, reads DVKVTQSSRYLVKRTGEKVFLECVQDMDHENMFWYRQDPGLGLRLIYFSYDVKMKEKGDIPEGYSVSREKKERFSLILESASTNQTSMYLCASSPGTEQFFGPGTRLTVL.

The chain employs TRBV7-3 and TRBJ1-6, with 8 nucleotides matching TRBD1. V lost 2 bases to trimming and J lost 9 bases; unmatched junction nucleotides: 3. From germline, CDR1 is SGHTA and CDR2 FQGTGA. This CDR3 is built from 14 residues. The CDR3 DNA reads as TGTGCCAGCAGCTTAGCCGACAGGGGTTCACCCCTCCACTTT. This sequence encodes CASSLADRGSPLHF.

V is TRBV28 and J is TRBJ2-7; 15 nucleotides line up with TRBD2. J gave up 0 bases and V 4 bases, and 1 base lay outside the gene matches. This CDR3 has 16 amino acids. Per germline, CDR1 MDHEN and CDR2 SYDVKM. CDR3 sequence reads: CASSSGLAGGSYEQYF. The CDR3 DNA follows: TGTGCCAGCAGTTCGGGACTAGCGGGAGGCTCCTACGAGCAGTACTTC.

The chain employs TRBV11-3 and TRBJ1-1; D unclear. This CDR3 region has 13 residues. Germline V gene sequence: CDR1 SGHNT, CDR2 YENEEA. V gave up 1 base and J gave up 8 bases, with 11 bases separating them. CDR3 region: CASSLAYRGEAFF. CDR3 nucleotides: TGTGCCAGCAGCTTAGCTTATCGGGGAGAAGCTTTCTTT.

The chain uses TRBV4-3 and TRBJ2-4; perhaps TRBD2 as D (5 bases). V was pared by 1 base and J by 3 bases, with 13 bases between. Per germline, CDR1 LGHNA and CDR2 YSLEER. The CDR3 runs to 16 residues. In DNA form, the CDR3 reads TGCGCCAGCAGCCAAGGCCCTGCCGAGGGCAAAAACATTCAGTACTTC. It is translated as CASSQGPAEGKNIQYF.

This clone was recorded only once. This chain connects TRBV6-4 to TRBJ2-1; a weak D match, TRBD1 (5 bases). Germline-derived CDR1 and CDR2 are MRHNA and SNTAGT. Trimming removed 9 bases at V and 0 bases at J, with 15 bases between. The CDR3 consists of 15 residues. CDR3 residues: CASSEETVSYNEQFF. Written as DNA, the CDR3 is TGTGCCAGTTCCGAGGAGACAGTCTCCTACAATGAGCAGTTCTTC.